The 23 T cell receptor beta chains reported below all come from one sample, sequenced in a study of blood T cell repertoires in COVID-19. Profiling relied on immunoSEQ multiplex PCR, and the TCRdb table lists in-frame clones only, not all of them. The sample shows about 48,000 clones, over 70% of them seen only once. The specimen was peripheral blood. The receptor source for this set is a man between 65 and 85 years old with acute or convalescent COVID-19.

The CDR3 sequence is CASTRSYGYTF. Here the CDR3 DNA reads TGTGCCAGCACGAGGAGCTATGGCTACACCTTC. The chain has TRBV28 and TRBJ1-2; D unclear. The V gene's germline CDR1 is MDHEN and CDR2 SYDVKM. The CDR3 is 11 residues long. Deletions cut 7 bases from V and 4 bases from J, with 7 bases between.

This clone appeared once. The rearrangement uses TRBV15 and TRBJ2-7, with 13 nucleotides matching TRBD2. Trimming took 0 bases from V and 10 from J; bases not matched to a gene: 6. Per germline, CDR1 LNHNV and CDR2 YYDKDF (reference sequence). There are 15 residues in the CDR3. CDR3 coding DNA: TGTGCCACCAGCAGAGAGTCCGGACTAGCGGGAGCCCAGTACTTC. Its translation is CATSRESGLAGAQYF.

This chain uses TRBV29-1 with TRBJ2-5, with D possibly matching TRBD1 (5 bases). V lost 4 bases, J lost 2 bases, and 11 bases lay in between. Germline lookup yields CDR1 SQVTM and CDR2 ANQGSEA. The CDR3 has 13 residues. The CDR3 coding sequence is TGCAGCGTTGGTGTGACAGAACAAGAGACCCAGTACTTC. This codes for CSVGVTEQETQYF.

The V call is TRBV9, the J call TRBJ1-5, with D possibly TRBD1 on 6 matching bases. Germline V gives CDR1 SGDLS, CDR2 YYNGEE. CDR3 length: 12 amino acids. The CDR3 loop reads CLRGGGPQPQHF. For the CDR3, the DNA is TGTTTACGAGGGGGGGGTCCTCAGCCCCAGCATTTT.

CDR3 coding DNA: TGTGCCAGCAGTTTGGCCAGGACAACTAATGAAAAACTGTTTTTT. It specifies CASSLARTTNEKLFF. The V gene is TRBV28, the J gene TRBJ1-4; no definite D call. Germline V gives CDR1 MDHEN, CDR2 SYDVKM. The CDR3 extends over 15 amino acids. Trimming removed 3 bases at V and 0 bases at J, with 8 bases between.

The chain couples TRBV27 to TRBJ1-1; no firm D call. Germline CDR1 is MNHEY and CDR2 is SMNVEV (reference sequence). Trimming shortened V by 10 bases and J by 5 bases, and 11 bases separated the two germline ends. There are 11 residues in the CDR3. The CDR3 loop reads CATVERTEAFF. DNA of the CDR3: TGTGCCACCGTGGAGAGAACTGAAGCTTTCTTT.

The rearrangement uses TRBV19 and TRBJ1-1; no reliable D call. V was cut by 5 bases and J by 1 base, with 14 bases left in between. The V gene's germline CDR1 is LNHDA and CDR2 SQIVND (reference sequence). This CDR3 has 15 amino acids. CDR3 sequence reads: CASSDLPRGNTEAFF. CDR3 in DNA: TGTGCCAGTAGTGACTTACCTCGTGGGAACACTGAAGCTTTCTTT.

This chain uses TRBV6-2 or TRBV6-3 with TRBJ2-5; 8 bases are a match to TRBD1. CDR1 MNHEY and CDR2 SVGEGT come from the germline V gene. V shed 4 bases and J 3 bases; nucleotides not matched to a gene: 1. The CDR3 covers 13 residues. CDR3 region: CASSSGGEETQYF. The DNA of the CDR3 is TGTGCCAGCAGTTCAGGGGGCGAAGAGACCCAGTACTTC.

This sequence joins TRBV9 and TRBJ2-7, with TRBD2 as a possible D gene (6 bases). CDR1 SGDLS and CDR2 YYNGEE come from the germline V gene. V lost 4 bases and J 6 bases, leaving 14 bases between the germline ends. The CDR3 runs 13 residues. CDR3 sequence reads: CASSPETSSEQYF. In DNA form, the CDR3 reads TGTGCCAGCAGCCCGGAAACTAGCTCCGAGCAGTACTTC.

CDR3 sequence (DNA): TGTGCCAGCTCACCTGGAGCGGGGGCAAATGGGGAGCAGTACTTC. Translating gives CASSPGAGANGEQYF. The V call is TRBV18, the J call TRBJ2-7; 8 bases are shared with TRBD2. From germline, CDR1 is KGHSH and CDR2 LQKENI. Trimming took 3 bases from V and 7 from J; bases not matched to a gene: 11. The CDR3 length is 15 residues.

The gene calls are TRBV27 and TRBJ2-7; tentative D call: TRBD2 (5 bases). Trimming removed 0 bases from V and 6 bases from J, with 12 bases in between. The germline gives CDR1 MNHEY, CDR2 SMNVEV (reference sequence). This CDR3 is built from 14 residues. The CDR3 region has the DNA TGTGCCAGCAGTTTATCGGCCAACGCGGGCGAGCAGTACTTC. Translating it yields CASSLSANAGEQYF.

The count of this clone is one. The J gene is TRBJ2-5, the V gene TRBV20-1, with D unresolved. This CDR3 contains 10 residues. The V end was cut by 5 bases, the J end by 5 bases, with 6 bases between. Germline V gene sequence: CDR1 DFQATT, CDR2 SNEGSKA (reference sequence). The CDR3 is CSAPKETQYF. The CDR3 DNA is TGCAGTGCTCCTAAGGAGACCCAGTACTTC.

The chain is built from TRBV9 and TRBJ1-5, with D possibly matching TRBD1 (5 bases). The germline V gene encodes CDR1 SGDLS and CDR2 YYNGEE. The CDR3 sequence is 15 residues long. With 4 bases removed from V and 5 bases from J, the gap between germline ends came to 16 bases. The CDR3 nucleotides read TGTGCCAGCAGCCCTTCTGACAGCTTCTATCAGCCCCAGCATTTT. Protein: CASSPSDSFYQPQHF.

J is TRBJ1-4 and V is TRBV5-6, with D tentatively TRBD1 (5 bases). Between the trimmed V and J ends, which lost 3 bases and 5 bases, there was a span of 14 bases. Germline V CDR1 and CDR2: SGHDT, YYEEEE. The CDR3 runs to 15 residues. CDR3 amino acids: CASSSAGRPNEKLFF. CDR3 nucleotide sequence: TGTGCCAGCAGCTCCGCGGGACGGCCCAATGAAAAACTGTTTTTT. The variable domain in full, completed from reference TRBV5-6 and TRBJ1-4, reads DAGVTQSPTHLIKTRGQQVTLRCSPKSGHDTVSWYQQALGQGPQFIFQYYEEEERQRGNFPDRFSGHQFPNYSSELNVNALLLGDSALYLCASSSAGRPNEKLFFGSGTQLSVL.

The chain employs TRBV5-1 and TRBJ1-4, with D uncertain. The CDR3 is made up of 14 amino acids. V was shortened by 4 bases and J by 0 bases, with 7 bases between the two germline ends. The V gene's germline CDR1 is SGHRS and CDR2 YFSETQ. The CDR3 nucleotides are TGCGCCAGCAGCCCCCAGGCAACTAATGAAAAACTGTTTTTT. It encodes CASSPQATNEKLFF.

The gene calls are TRBV29-1 and TRBJ1-2; weak D call: TRBD1 (5 bases). CDR1 SQVTM and CDR2 ANQGSEA come from the germline V gene. V was clipped by 2 bases and J by 0 bases, with 16 bases between them. CDR3 length: 16 amino acids. The DNA of the CDR3 is TGCAGCGTTGAACTAGGGGCGCCTGGGACTAACTATGGCTACACCTTC. Translation gives CSVELGAPGTNYGYTF.

The V call is TRBV5-1, the J call TRBJ2-7, with D maybe TRBD2 (6 bases). The CDR3 has 15 residues. Germline CDR1 and CDR2: SGHRS and YFSETQ. The ends were cut back, 1 base at V and 5 bases at J, with 16 bases in the middle. The CDR3 nucleotides are TGCGCCAGCAGCTTGAGGCCCGGGAGTGTGAACGAGCAGTACTTC. Protein: CASSLRPGSVNEQYF.

The chain employs TRBV7-2 and TRBJ2-1, with TRBD2 as a possible D gene (6 bases). The V gene lost 1 base and the J gene lost 7 bases, with 17 bases spanning the gap. The CDR3 loop spans 16 amino acids. The germline V gene has CDR1 SGHTA and CDR2 FQGNSA. Here the CDR3 DNA reads TGTGCCAGCAGCTTAGATAGCCCTCGCGGGGATAATGAGCAGTTCTTC. This translates into CASSLDSPRGDNEQFF.

The chain uses TRBV30 and TRBJ1-2, with TRBD1 matching 8 bases. Germline-derived CDR1 and CDR2 are GTSNPN and SVGIG (reference sequence). The CDR3 is made up of 13 amino acids. J lost 8 bases, V lost 5 bases, and 10 bases had no gene match. The CDR3 reads CAWAPGQVGGYTF. Here the CDR3 DNA reads TGTGCCTGGGCCCCGGGACAGGTGGGGGGCTACACCTTC. Filled out from reference TRBV30 and TRBJ1-2, the complete variable domain reads SQTIHQWPATLVQPVGSPLSLECTVEGTSNPNLYWYRQAAGRGLQLLFYSVGIGQISSEVPQNLSASRPQDRQFILSSKKLLLSDSGFYLCAWAPGQVGGYTFGSGTRLTVV.

The chain recombines TRBV6-6 with TRBJ1-6, with 7 bases matching TRBD1. This CDR3 comprises 15 residues. Trimming took 5 bases from V and 8 from J; bases not matched to a gene: 9. The germline V gene encodes CDR1 MNHNY and CDR2 SVGAGI (reference sequence). CDR3 coding DNA: TGTGCCAGCAGTCCTAGACAGGGCACGGATTCACCCCTCCACTTT. Protein product: CASSPRQGTDSPLHF.

This rearrangement joins TRBV4-2 to TRBJ2-6; 7 positions match TRBD1. This CDR3 spans 17 amino acids. J gave up 4 bases and V 0 bases, and 6 bases lay outside the gene matches. Germline V CDR1 and CDR2: LGHNA, YNFKEQ. The DNA for the CDR3 is TGTGCCAGCAGCCAAGACCCAGGGGGAGCCGGGGCCAACGTCCTGACTTTC. It yields the protein CASSQDPGGAGANVLTF.

This clone was picked up one time. The CDR3 coding sequence is TGTGCCTGGACCTTGGACAGTGAAGCTTTCTTT. This encodes CAWTLDSEAFF. The chain joins TRBV30 to TRBJ1-1; possible D gene TRBD1, 6 bases. Trimming removed 4 bases at V and 7 bases at J, with 10 bases between. Per germline, CDR1 GTSNPN and CDR2 SVGIG (reference sequence). The CDR3 length is 11 residues.

This chain uses TRBV5-1 with TRBJ2-1; D is ambiguous. V was shortened by 3 bases and J by 1 base, with 5 bases between the two germline ends. The CDR3 loop spans 13 amino acids. Germline-derived CDR1 and CDR2 are SGHRS and YFSETQ. The CDR3 coding sequence is TGCGCCAGCAGCTCTCCTTCCTACAATGAGCAGTTCTTC. Translated: CASSSPSYNEQFF.